Presented here are 13 T cell receptor beta chains from one specimen sequenced in a study of cytomegalovirus exposure and HLA in healthy donors. Primers for the PCR totalled 60 Vbeta and 13 Jbeta. Method: immunoSEQ multiplex PCR; TCRdb's copy keeps in-frame clones and lacks some. This sample has around 68,000 clones; roughly four fifths occur once, and the top ten carry just under 7.5%. The sample comprised PBMCs. These receptors were obtained from a woman in her 30s in good health and CMV-seropositive.

The chain joins TRBV15 to TRBJ2-3, with 9 bases identical to TRBD1. The CDR3 is 16 residues long. The V gene's germline CDR1 is LNHNV and CDR2 YYDKDF (reference sequence). V was clipped by 0 bases and J by 4 bases; unmatched bases: 5. The CDR3 bases are TGTGCCACCAGCAGAGATCAGGGACAGGGCGCAGATACGCAGTATTTT. Its translation: CATSRDQGQGADTQYF.

V usage is TRBV5-1 and J usage is TRBJ2-3, with D possibly TRBD2 on 6 matching bases. CDR3 length equals 16 residues. CDR1 SGHRS and CDR2 YFSETQ come from the germline V gene. Trimming cost V 4 bases and J 1 base, with 16 bases left between them. The CDR3 coding sequence is TGCGCCAGCAGCGGGGCGGCGGGGCGGGGCACAGATACGCAGTATTTT. Residues: CASSGAAGRGTDTQYF.

V usage is TRBV19 and J usage is TRBJ1-6; no clear D. CDR3 size: 14 residues. V lost 5 bases, J lost 5 bases, and 10 bases lay in between. Germline CDR1 LNHDA, CDR2 SQIVND (reference sequence). CDR3 in amino acids: CASSEFIDNSPLHF. The CDR3 coding sequence is TGTGCCAGTAGTGAGTTTATAGATAATTCACCCCTCCACTTT.

The rearrangement uses TRBV7-9 and TRBJ2-4, with 7 bases aligning to TRBD1. Trimming at V came to 1 base and at J to 1 base, leaving 10 bases not matched to a gene. The CDR3 covers 18 residues. Germline lookup yields CDR1 SEHNR and CDR2 FQNEAQ (reference sequence). The CDR3 reads CASSLVPGQPRAKNIQYF. DNA for the CDR3: TGTGCCAGCAGCTTAGTTCCGGGACAGCCCAGGGCCAAAAACATTCAGTACTTC.

This clone was recorded once. The chain is built from TRBV30 and TRBJ2-1; TRBD1 might be the D (6 bases). Per the germline V gene, CDR1 is GTSNPN and CDR2 is SVGIG (reference sequence). CDR3 length: 12 residues. The ends were cut back, 2 bases at V and 7 bases at J, with 9 bases in the middle. The CDR3 sequence is CAWSLQGNEQFF. The DNA of the CDR3 is TGTGCCTGGAGTCTCCAGGGGAATGAGCAGTTCTTC.

The chain uses TRBV28 and TRBJ2-3; D unclear. V was trimmed by 3 bases and J by 0 bases, leaving 10 bases between them. Germline CDR1 and CDR2: MDHEN and SYDVKM. This CDR3 comprises 15 residues. The CDR3 coding sequence is TGTGCCAGCAGTTTGCGTGACACTAGCACAGATACGCAGTATTTT. Amino acids: CASSLRDTSTDTQYF.

The CDR3 region has the DNA TGTGCCAGCAGGGGCACTGCGGGAGGGCCGGCGGGGGAGACCCAGTACTTC. It specifies CASRGTAGGPAGETQYF. V and J are TRBV27 and TRBJ2-5, with 9 bases fitting TRBD2. The CDR3 is made up of 17 amino acids. Germline V gene sequence: CDR1 MNHEY, CDR2 SMNVEV (reference sequence). The V and J ends lost 6 bases and 5 bases, in that order; junction bases with no gene match: 16.

V is TRBV6-1 and J is TRBJ2-5; D unclear. V gave up 7 bases and J gave up 4 bases, with 13 bases separating them. The CDR3 loop spans 13 amino acids. Germline V lookup: CDR1 MNHNS, CDR2 SASEGT. CDR3 protein: CASNPGIVETQYF. The CDR3 DNA reads as TGTGCCAGCAACCCAGGAATTGTAGAGACCCAGTACTTC.

J is TRBJ2-5 and V is TRBV21-1; the table's TRBD1 call for D was not verified on the DNA. TRBV21-1 corresponds to a pseudogene. The CDR3 is made up of 16 amino acids. For the CDR3, the DNA is TGTGCCAGCAGCTACTCCGGGACAGGGACTGGAGAGACCCAGTACTTC. Translation: CASSYSGTGTGETQYF.

A note on this clone: This sample also contains other DNA sequences that code for the same CDR3. The chain links TRBV5-1 to TRBJ2-1; weak D call: TRBD2 (5 bases). The V gene's germline CDR1 is SGHRS and CDR2 YFSETQ. The CDR3 length is 15 residues. Deletions cut 4 bases from V and 4 bases from J, with 15 bases between. CDR3 amino acids: CASSPGKAAYNEQFF. CDR3 coding DNA: TGCGCCAGCAGCCCCGGAAAAGCGGCATACAATGAGCAGTTCTTC.

This clone was detected only once. The chain carries TRBV5-4 and TRBJ2-5, with D possibly matching TRBD1 (6 bases). Per the germline V gene, CDR1 is SGHNT and CDR2 is YYREEE (reference sequence). There are 15 residues in the CDR3. Trimming shortened V by 4 bases and J by 5 bases, and 18 bases separated the two germline ends. The CDR3 reads CASSRGGGDLETQYF. CDR3 DNA: TGTGCCAGCAGCCGCGGTGGGGGCGATCTCGAGACCCAGTACTTC.

V is TRBV6-1 and J is TRBJ1-1; no clear D gene. Trimming stripped 2 bases from V and 1 base from J, with 8 bases between. The CDR3 spans 14 residues. Germline V gene sequence: CDR1 MNHNS, CDR2 SASEGT. The CDR3 reads CASSERQQNTEAFF. The CDR3 DNA reads as TGTGCCAGCAGTGAACGACAACAGAACACTGAAGCTTTCTTT.

The V gene is TRBV5-1, the J gene TRBJ2-3; D gene ambiguous. Germline CDR1 and CDR2: SGHRS and YFSETQ. The germline V and J ends were trimmed by 2 bases and 2 bases, with 15 bases remaining between them. The length of the CDR3 is 16 residues. The CDR3 spells CASSLLAARDTDTQYF. The CDR3 DNA follows: TGCGCCAGCAGCTTATTAGCAGCAAGAGACACAGATACGCAGTATTTT.